Below are 24 T cell receptor beta chains sequenced from a single sample in a study of OX40 agonist ivuxolimab in advanced cancers. Clones were sequenced by immunoSEQ multiplex PCR, and TCRdb holds only the in-frame ones, with some missing. The sample has tens of thousands of clones; approximately 80% are singletons. The source material was CD4+ or CD8+ T cells sorted from blood, sampled in a trial of the OX40 agonist ivuxolimab. Receptors originate from an adult with an advanced solid tumor such as melanoma, head and neck, liver or kidney cancer.

This rearrangement joins TRBV28 to TRBJ2-7; tentative D call: TRBD1 (6 bases). Germline-derived CDR1 and CDR2 are MDHEN and SYDVKM. V was clipped by 1 base and J by 3 bases, with 10 bases between them. The CDR3 spans 14 residues. CDR3 in DNA: TGTGCCAGCAGTTTATCACAGGGTGGCTACGAGCAGTACTTC. Residues: CASSLSQGGYEQYF.

The chain couples TRBV15 to TRBJ1-2; D is perhaps TRBD1 (6 bases). Germline V gives CDR1 LNHNV, CDR2 YYDKDF (reference sequence). The CDR3 length is 15 residues. V shed 0 bases and J shed 7 bases, with 15 bases lying between them. The CDR3 DNA reads TGTGCCACCAGCAGAGATCGAGTGACAGGTGGTGGCTACACCTTC. Residues: CATSRDRVTGGGYTF.

This clone was picked up a small number of times. The rearrangement uses TRBV30 and TRBJ1-2; 7 nucleotides match TRBD1. V trimming: 0 bases; J trimming: 4 bases; junction bases outside the gene matches: 11. Germline CDR1 GTSNPN, CDR2 SVGIG (reference sequence). The CDR3 totals 16 residues. This chain's CDR3 is CAWSVIRGQKFYGYTF. The CDR3 coding sequence is TGTGCCTGGAGTGTAATCAGGGGACAGAAATTCTATGGCTACACCTTC.

The chain is built from TRBV7-9 and TRBJ2-1; D is possibly TRBD2 (5 bases). The V end was cut by 4 bases, the J end by 3 bases, with 13 bases between. Germline V gene sequence: CDR1 SEHNR, CDR2 FQNEAQ (reference sequence). This CDR3 comprises 15 residues. CDR3 amino acids: CASSSWTGNYNEQFF. DNA of the CDR3: TGTGCCAGCAGCTCATGGACTGGTAACTACAATGAGCAGTTCTTC.

This clone was detected once. The chain recombines TRBV5-5 with TRBJ2-4; TRBD1 aligns across 9 bases. Germline values: CDR1 SGHKS, CDR2 YYEKEE (reference sequence). J lost 2 bases, V lost 0 bases, and 9 bases had no gene match. CDR3 size: 18 residues. CDR3 in DNA: TGTGCCAGCAGCTTGGCTCATAGGGACAGGGTAACCAAAAACATTCAGTACTTC. As protein: CASSLAHRDRVTKNIQYF.

This rearrangement joins TRBV2 to TRBJ2-1; 13 bases fit TRBD2. This CDR3 contains 15 residues. Germline lookup yields CDR1 SNHLY and CDR2 FYNNEI. V trimming: 5 bases; J trimming: 4 bases; junction bases outside the gene matches: 2. The CDR3 DNA is TGTGCCAGCAGTCAGACTAGCGGGAGGTACAATGAGCAGTTCTTC. Its protein product is CASSQTSGRYNEQFF.

This clone was seen only a few times. The sample carries other DNA sequences with the same CDR3. The V call is TRBV28, the J call TRBJ2-7; D ambiguous. Germline V gene lookup returns CDR1 MDHEN and CDR2 SYDVKM. There are 12 residues in the CDR3. The V and J ends lost 6 bases and 6 bases respectively, with 12 bases between them. CDR3 protein: CASRSGLGEQYF. The CDR3 nucleotides are TGTGCCAGCAGGTCCGGGCTTGGCGAGCAGTACTTC.

The genes are TRBV5-1 and TRBJ2-3, with D possibly TRBD1 on 5 matching bases. CDR3 length: 14 amino acids. CDR1 is SGHRS, CDR2 YFSETQ, per germline. The germline V and J ends were trimmed by 7 bases and 6 bases, with 18 bases remaining between them. For the CDR3, the DNA is TGCGCCAGCTCTGAACAGGCCTTAAAGGATACGCAGTATTTT. This gives the protein CASSEQALKDTQYF.

This clone appeared once. The rearrangement links TRBV21-1 to TRBJ2-7; whether TRBD1, the table's D call, matches the DNA was not checked. TRBV21-1 is tagged as a pseudogene. The length of the CDR3 is 15 residues. The chain's CDR3 is CASIPRQRRNYEQYF. The CDR3 DNA sequence: TGTGCCAGCATCCCACGACAGAGACGGAACTACGAGCAGTACTTC.

The chain is built from TRBV6-5 and TRBJ2-7, with D possibly being TRBD2 (5 bases). Germline-derived CDR1 and CDR2 are MNHEY and SVGAGI. V was trimmed by 2 bases and J by 7 bases, leaving 18 bases between them. The CDR3 length is 15 residues. The DNA of the CDR3 is TGTGCCAGCAGTTACGCGAGAATTCTCTCGGGAGAGCAGTACTTC. It is translated as CASSYARILSGEQYF.

This chain links TRBV29-1 with TRBJ2-3; 12 bases are a match to TRBD2. This CDR3 has 15 amino acids. CDR1 is SQVTM and CDR2 is ANQGSEA in the germline V gene. Trimming removed 5 bases from V and 2 bases from J; junction bases left unmatched: 5. DNA for the CDR3: TGCAGCGTTCTCCGACTAGCGGGAGACACAGATACGCAGTATTTT. It specifies CSVLRLAGDTDTQYF.

The chain recombines TRBV14 with TRBJ2-7; either TRBD1 or TRBD2 may fit D (5 bases each). Trimming pared 4 bases from V and 2 bases from J, leaving 15 bases between. In germline, CDR1 is SGHDN, CDR2 FVKESK. The CDR3 has 15 residues. CDR3 coding DNA: TGTGCCAGCAGCCCCACCGGGACGCCAACCTACGAGCAGTACTTC. The encoded protein is CASSPTGTPTYEQYF.

The chain combines TRBV6-6 with TRBJ1-1; no clear D gene. V was pared by 0 bases and J by 4 bases, with 15 bases between. CDR1 is MNHNY, CDR2 SVGAGI, per germline (reference sequence). The CDR3 loop spans 16 amino acids. CDR3 bases: TGTGCCAGCAGTTACTCAAAAGGCCCCGGGAGCACTGAAGCTTTCTTT. This codes for CASSYSKGPGSTEAFF.

This clone ranks as medium-sized. V is TRBV19 and J is TRBJ1-2; 7 bases agree with TRBD1. Germline-derived CDR1 and CDR2 are LNHDA and SQIVND (reference sequence). The CDR3 loop spans 17 amino acids. V was clipped by 5 bases and J by 0 bases; unmatched bases: 12. CDR3 coding DNA: TGTGCCAGTAGTCGACAGGGCGGTGCGGGTACTAACTATGGCTACACCTTC. It encodes CASSRQGGAGTNYGYTF.

This clone was detected only once. The genes are TRBV7-6 and TRBJ2-2; D remains ambiguous. Trimming stripped 5 bases from V and 2 bases from J, with 18 bases between. The CDR3 is made up of 17 amino acids. In germline, CDR1 is SGHVS, CDR2 FNYEAQ. The CDR3 region is CASSLFTGTYNTGELFF. The CDR3 DNA is TGTGCCAGCAGCCTATTTACCGGAACCTATAACACCGGGGAGCTGTTTTTT.

The CDR3 here is CASSRRGVGSNEQFF. The CDR3 DNA is TGTGCCAGCAGCAGACGGGGGGTGGGGTCCAATGAGCAGTTCTTC. The chain carries TRBV5-4 and TRBJ2-1; TRBD2 aligns across 7 bases. Trimming took 4 bases from V and 6 from J; bases not matched to a gene: 10. Germline V gene sequence: CDR1 SGHNT, CDR2 YYREEE (reference sequence). This CDR3 spans 15 amino acids.

The chain couples TRBV4-2 to TRBJ1-3; a weak D match, TRBD1 (6 bases). This CDR3 contains 17 residues. V was shortened by 2 bases and J by 1 base, with 15 bases between the two germline ends. Germline values: CDR1 LGHNA, CDR2 YNFKEQ. The CDR3 reads CASSQLSGGSSGNTIYF. CDR3 bases: TGTGCCAGCAGCCAACTATCGGGGGGCTCTTCTGGAAACACCATATATTTT.

The V call is TRBV4-1, the J call TRBJ2-1, with D unclear. The CDR3 runs 15 residues. Germline V CDR1 and CDR2: MGHRA, YSYEKL. With 3 bases removed from V and 1 base from J, the gap between germline ends came to 10 bases. The CDR3 here is CASSHGRISYNEQFF. DNA of the CDR3: TGCGCCAGCAGCCATGGCAGGATATCCTACAATGAGCAGTTCTTC.

The chain employs TRBV6-1 and TRBJ1-3, with D possibly being TRBD1 (5 bases). Per germline, CDR1 MNHNS and CDR2 SASEGT. Trimming cost V 2 bases and J 6 bases, with 11 bases left between them. The CDR3 is made up of 14 amino acids. The CDR3 coding sequence is TGTGCCAGCAGTGAAAGGGGCAGGGTAAACACCATATATTTT. Protein: CASSERGRVNTIYF.

The chain carries TRBV6-5 and TRBJ1-2, with D hard to call. V lost 1 base to trimming and J lost 2 bases, with 5 bases between them. This CDR3 contains 13 residues. The V gene's germline CDR1 is MNHEY and CDR2 SVGAGI. The CDR3 loop reads CASSYFQNYGYTF. The DNA for the CDR3 is TGTGCCAGCAGTTACTTCCAGAACTATGGCTACACCTTC.

The chain combines TRBV21-1 with TRBJ2-7. TRBV21-1 is a recognized pseudogene. The CDR3 consists of 18 residues. The CDR3 sequence is CASSKGQRESCAVYEQYF. The CDR3 DNA reads TGTGCCAGCAGCAAAGGCCAAAGGGAATCTTGTGCGGTCTACGAGCAGTACTTC.

The J gene is TRBJ2-6, the V gene TRBV5-4; no firm D call. The CDR3 sequence is 15 residues long. Between the trimmed V and J ends, which lost 0 bases and 3 bases, there was a span of 7 bases. CDR1 SGHNT and CDR2 YYREEE come from the germline V gene (reference sequence). In nucleotides, the CDR3 is TGTGCCAGCAGCTTGGAATCGGTTGGGGCCAACGTCCTGACTTTC. Translating gives CASSLESVGANVLTF.

This sequence joins TRBV4-1 and TRBJ1-5; TRBD1 is a possible D gene (5 bases). V lost 2 bases to trimming and J lost 1 base, with 9 bases between them. Germline V gene data show CDR1 as MGHRA and CDR2 as YSYEKL. The CDR3 length is 15 residues. In DNA form, the CDR3 reads TGCGCCAGCAGCCAATTGGGGCTGAGCAATCAGCCCCAGCATTTT. Translation: CASSQLGLSNQPQHF.

This rearrangement joins TRBV6-1 to TRBJ1-5; TRBD1 might be the D (5 bases). CDR1 and CDR2 from the germline V gene are MNHNS and SASEGT. The CDR3 has 16 amino acids. The V and J ends lost 1 base and 7 bases respectively, with 17 bases between them. CDR3 sequence: CASSEVPDGGGQPQHF. As DNA, the CDR3 is TGTGCCAGCAGTGAAGTCCCAGACGGGGGTGGCCAGCCCCAGCATTTT.